Listed below are T cell receptor beta chains from one sample, sequenced in a study of blood T cells in healthy people across ages. MiXCR, applied by TCRdb to the 5' RACE reads, yields one record per CDR3 protein. There are 950,000 to 1,200,000 distinct CDR3 sequences in the sample; 30% to 40% occur only once, and under 15% lies in the top ten. Sequencing was carried out using blood. Receptors originate from a young man in good health. Each CDR3 is given without its conserved first and last residue.

J: TRBJ2-5
V: TRBV9
CDR3: ASSALLWETQY

J: TRBJ1-2
V: TRBV2
CDR3: ASSDDSYGYT

J: TRBJ1-2
V: TRBV7-2
CDR3: ASSLNYGFRGRDYGYT

J: NA
V: TRBV27
CDR3: ASNPTGNSYNEQY

J: TRBJ2-3
V: TRBV3-1
CDR3: ASSQEYSTDTQY

J: TRBJ2-1
V: TRBV4-3
CDR3: ASSQDRSLPGNEQF

J: TRBJ1-1
V: TRBV7-2
CDR3: ASSWGGSTEAF

J: TRBJ1-4
V: TRBV3-1
CDR3: ASSHDPGRGSEKLF

J: NA
V: TRBV29-1
CDR3: SVERPQGPYNEQY

J: TRBJ2-7
V: TRBV4-2
CDR3: ASSPSGTGRVEQY

J: TRBJ2-1
V: TRBV28
CDR3: ASSTGTGAYNEQF

J: TRBJ2-1
V: TRBV7-3
CDR3: ASSFGTTQRSEQF

J: TRBJ1-4
V: TRBV20-1
CDR3: SARAGVGEKLF

J: TRBJ2-7
V: TRBV20-1
CDR3: SAAHPSADSYEQY

J: TRBJ1-1
V: TRBV20-1
CDR3: SATNRMNTEAF

J: TRBJ2-6
V: TRBV7-2
CDR3: ASSLGLGGANVLT

J: TRBJ1-2
V: TRBV12-3/TRBV12-4
CDR3: ASSLDSSYGYT

J: TRBJ1-4
V: TRBV3-1
CDR3: ASSQSGEVTNEKLF

J: TRBJ1-5
V: TRBV6-1
CDR3: AIGGPPSNQPQH

J: TRBJ1-2
V: TRBV4-1
CDR3: ASSQPRQAKYGYT

J: TRBJ2-2
V: TRBV5-1
CDR3: ANSLGAGELF

J: TRBJ1-3
V: TRBV29-1
CDR3: SAAGTTGNTIY

J: TRBJ2-1
V: TRBV5-6
CDR3: ASSLEGAFPYNEQF

J: TRBJ2-3
V: TRBV10-3
CDR3: AISVRGSGANTDTQY

J: TRBJ1-5
V: TRBV5-1
CDR3: ASSLTGTHSPQH

J: TRBJ2-3
V: TRBV9
CDR3: ASSVDRVPQY

J: TRBJ2-3
V: TRBV20-1
CDR3: SASVWGDHTDTQY

J: TRBJ2-7
V: TRBV20-1
CDR3: SAPRDGGSYEQY

J: TRBJ2-3
V: TRBV6-4
CDR3: ASSATMGSDTQY

J: TRBJ1-1
V: TRBV4-3
CDR3: ASSTGPRDTKNTEAF

J: TRBJ1-5
V: TRBV6-1
CDR3: ASSEGANGYSNQPQH

J: TRBJ2-1
V: TRBV13
CDR3: ASSPGTSREQF

J: TRBJ1-2
V: TRBV12-3/TRBV12-4
CDR3: ASSFMDRASSGYT

J: TRBJ1-5
V: TRBV20-1
CDR3: SAGQDSNQPQH

J: TRBJ2-3
V: TRBV5-8
CDR3: ASSFGLAGTGTQY

J: TRBJ1-2
V: TRBV12-3/TRBV12-4
CDR3: ASSPTGALSYT

J: TRBJ1-5
V: TRBV6-6
CDR3: ASGDTGAGNQPQH

J: TRBJ2-1
V: TRBV13
CDR3: ASSFNSAYEQF